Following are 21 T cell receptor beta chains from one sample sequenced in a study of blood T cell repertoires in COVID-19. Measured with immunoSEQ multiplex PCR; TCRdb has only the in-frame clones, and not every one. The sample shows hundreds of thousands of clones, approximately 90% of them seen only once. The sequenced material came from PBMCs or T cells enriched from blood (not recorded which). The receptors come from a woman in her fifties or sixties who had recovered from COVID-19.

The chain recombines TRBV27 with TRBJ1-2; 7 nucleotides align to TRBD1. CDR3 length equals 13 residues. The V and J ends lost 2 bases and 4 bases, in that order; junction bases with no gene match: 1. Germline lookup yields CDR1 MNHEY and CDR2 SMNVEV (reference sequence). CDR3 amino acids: CASSLRQGYGYTF. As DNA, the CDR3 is TGTGCCAGCAGTTTACGACAGGGCTATGGCTACACCTTC.

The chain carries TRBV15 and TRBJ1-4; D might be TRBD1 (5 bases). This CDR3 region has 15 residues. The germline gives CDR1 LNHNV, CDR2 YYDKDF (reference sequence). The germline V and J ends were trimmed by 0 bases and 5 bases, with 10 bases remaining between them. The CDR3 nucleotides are TGTGCCACCAGCAGAGACCAGGGTCCCAATGAAAAACTGTTTTTT. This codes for CATSRDQGPNEKLFF.

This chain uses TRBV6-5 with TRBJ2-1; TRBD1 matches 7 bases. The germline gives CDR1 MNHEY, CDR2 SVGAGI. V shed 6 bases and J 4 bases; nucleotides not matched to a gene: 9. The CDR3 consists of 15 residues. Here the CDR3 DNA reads TGTGCCAGCAGCCGGGACAGACGAGAGTACAATGAGCAGTTCTTC. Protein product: CASSRDRREYNEQFF.

CDR3 sequence: CASSLDRDYYEQYF. In nucleotides, the CDR3 is TGTGCCAGCAGCTTGGATAGGGACTACTACGAGCAGTACTTC. The chain is built from TRBV5-4 and TRBJ2-7; 7 bases fit TRBD2. The CDR3 is made up of 14 amino acids. With V trimmed by 0 bases and J by 3 bases, 3 bases remained unmatched. The germline CDR1 and CDR2 sequences are SGHNT and YYREEE (reference sequence).

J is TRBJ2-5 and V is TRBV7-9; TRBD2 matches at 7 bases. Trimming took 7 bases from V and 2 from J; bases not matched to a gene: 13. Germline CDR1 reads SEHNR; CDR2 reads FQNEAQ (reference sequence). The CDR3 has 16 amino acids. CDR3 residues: CASTAPASGPQETQYF. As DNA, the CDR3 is TGTGCCAGCACCGCCCCGGCTAGCGGACCTCAAGAGACCCAGTACTTC.

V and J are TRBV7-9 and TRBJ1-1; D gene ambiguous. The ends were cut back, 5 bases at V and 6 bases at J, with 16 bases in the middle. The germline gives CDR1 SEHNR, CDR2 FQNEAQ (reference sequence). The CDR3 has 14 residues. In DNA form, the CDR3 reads TGTGCCAGCAGCCAGTTCCCAAGGGAGGCTGAAGCTTTCTTT. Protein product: CASSQFPREAEAFF.

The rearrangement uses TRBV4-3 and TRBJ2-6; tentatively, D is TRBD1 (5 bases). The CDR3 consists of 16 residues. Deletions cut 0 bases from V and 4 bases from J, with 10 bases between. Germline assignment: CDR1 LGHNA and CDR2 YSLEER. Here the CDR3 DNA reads TGCGCCAGCAGCCAAGATACAGGACCGGGGGCCAACGTCCTGACTTTC. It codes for CASSQDTGPGANVLTF.

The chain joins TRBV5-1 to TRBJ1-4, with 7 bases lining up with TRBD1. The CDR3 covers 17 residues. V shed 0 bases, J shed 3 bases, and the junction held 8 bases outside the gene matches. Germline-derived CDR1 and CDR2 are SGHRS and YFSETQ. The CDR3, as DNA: TGCGCCAGCAGCTTGGCCCAGGGGGTGTCGGCTAATGAAAAACTGTTTTTT. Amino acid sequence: CASSLAQGVSANEKLFF. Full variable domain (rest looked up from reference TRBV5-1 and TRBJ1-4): KAGVTQTPRYLIKTRGQQVTLSCSPISGHRSVSWYQQTPGQGLQFLFEYFSETQRNKGNFPGRFSGRQFSNSRSEMNVSTLELGDSALYLCASSLAQGVSANEKLFFGSGTQLSVL.

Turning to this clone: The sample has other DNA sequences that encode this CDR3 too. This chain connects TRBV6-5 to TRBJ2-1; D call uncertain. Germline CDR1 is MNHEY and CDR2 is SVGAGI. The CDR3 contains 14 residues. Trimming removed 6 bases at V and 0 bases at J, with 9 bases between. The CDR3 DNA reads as TGTGCCAGCAGACTGAAGAGCTCCTACAATGAGCAGTTCTTC. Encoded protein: CASRLKSSYNEQFF.

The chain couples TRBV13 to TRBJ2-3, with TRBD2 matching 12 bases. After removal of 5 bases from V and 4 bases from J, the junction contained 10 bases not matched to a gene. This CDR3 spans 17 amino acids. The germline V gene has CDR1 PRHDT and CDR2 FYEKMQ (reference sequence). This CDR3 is CASSQSSGRALPDTQYF. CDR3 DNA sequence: TGTGCCAGCAGCCAATCTAGCGGGAGGGCCCTCCCAGATACGCAGTATTTT.

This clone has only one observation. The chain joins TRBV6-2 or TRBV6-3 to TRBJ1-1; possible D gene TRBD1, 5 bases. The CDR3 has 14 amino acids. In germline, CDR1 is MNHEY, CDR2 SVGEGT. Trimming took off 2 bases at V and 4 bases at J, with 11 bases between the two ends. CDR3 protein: CASSYPGIGTEAFF. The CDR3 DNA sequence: TGTGCCAGCAGTTACCCAGGGATTGGCACTGAAGCTTTCTTT.

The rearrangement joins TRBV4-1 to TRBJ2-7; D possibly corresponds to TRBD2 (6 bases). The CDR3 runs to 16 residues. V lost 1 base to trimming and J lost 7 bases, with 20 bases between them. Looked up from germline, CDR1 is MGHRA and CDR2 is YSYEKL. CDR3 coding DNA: TGCGCCAGCAGCCAAGCCCTCGCGGGATTCCCTGAGGAGCAGTACTTC. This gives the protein CASSQALAGFPEEQYF.

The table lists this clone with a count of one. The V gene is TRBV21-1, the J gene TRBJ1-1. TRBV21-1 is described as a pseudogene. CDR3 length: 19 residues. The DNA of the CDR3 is TGTGCCAGCAGCAAAAGTCACGGTCGGGGGAACCGTTTGAACACTGAAGCTTTCTTT. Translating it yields CASSKSHGRGNRLNTEAFF.

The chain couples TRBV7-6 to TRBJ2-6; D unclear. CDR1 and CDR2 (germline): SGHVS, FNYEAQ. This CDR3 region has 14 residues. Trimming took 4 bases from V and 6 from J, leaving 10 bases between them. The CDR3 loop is CASSYFVEANVLTF. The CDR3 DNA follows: TGTGCCAGCAGCTACTTTGTTGAGGCCAACGTCCTGACTTTC. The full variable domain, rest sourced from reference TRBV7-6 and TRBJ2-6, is GAGVSQSPRYKVTKRGQDVALRCDPISGHVSLYWYRQALGQGPEFLTYFNYEAQQDKSGLPNDRFSAERPEGSISTLTIQRTEQRDSAMYRCASSYFVEANVLTFGAGSRLTVL.

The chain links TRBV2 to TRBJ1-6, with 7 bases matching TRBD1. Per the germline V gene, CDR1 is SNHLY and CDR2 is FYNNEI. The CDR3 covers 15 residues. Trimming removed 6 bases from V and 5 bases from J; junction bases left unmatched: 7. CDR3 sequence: CASRRGPRDNSPLHF. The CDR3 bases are TGTGCCAGCAGGAGGGGGCCGCGGGATAATTCACCCCTCCACTTT.

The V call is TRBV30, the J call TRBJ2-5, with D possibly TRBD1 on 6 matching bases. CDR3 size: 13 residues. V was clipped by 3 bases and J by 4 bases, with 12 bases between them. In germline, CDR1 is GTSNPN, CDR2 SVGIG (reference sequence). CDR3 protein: CAWSVRGSETQYF. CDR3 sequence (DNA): TGTGCCTGGAGCGTCAGGGGATCAGAGACCCAGTACTTC.

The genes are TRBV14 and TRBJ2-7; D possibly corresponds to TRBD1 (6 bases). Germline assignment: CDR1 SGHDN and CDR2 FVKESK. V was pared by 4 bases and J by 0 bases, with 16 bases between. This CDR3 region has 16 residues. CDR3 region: CASSPGFRDNSYEQYF. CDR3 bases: TGTGCCAGCAGCCCGGGGTTCCGGGACAACTCCTACGAGCAGTACTTC.

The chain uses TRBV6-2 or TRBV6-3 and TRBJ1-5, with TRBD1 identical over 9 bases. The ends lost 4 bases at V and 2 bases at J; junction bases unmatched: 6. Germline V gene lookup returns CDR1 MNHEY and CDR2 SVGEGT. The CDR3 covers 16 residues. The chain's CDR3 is CASSLGTGKGNQPQHF. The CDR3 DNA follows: TGTGCCAGCAGTTTGGGGACAGGGAAGGGCAATCAGCCCCAGCATTTT.

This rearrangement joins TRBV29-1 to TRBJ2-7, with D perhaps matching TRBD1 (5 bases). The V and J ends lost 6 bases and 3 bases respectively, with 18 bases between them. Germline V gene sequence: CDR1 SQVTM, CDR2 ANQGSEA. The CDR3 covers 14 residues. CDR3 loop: CSVRTQGSGYEQYF. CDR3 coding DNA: TGCAGCGTCAGAACCCAGGGTAGTGGCTACGAGCAGTACTTC.

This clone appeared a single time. CDR3 nucleotide sequence: TGTGCCAGCAGTGACTGGACAGGGGGCTCCTACGAGCAGTACTTC. The encoded protein is CASSDWTGGSYEQYF. The rearrangement uses TRBV25-1 and TRBJ2-7; 10 nucleotides agree with TRBD1. The CDR3 sequence is 15 residues long. CDR1 and CDR2 from the germline V gene are MGHDK and SYGVNS. Trimming took 3 bases from V and 0 from J; bases not matched to a gene: 2.

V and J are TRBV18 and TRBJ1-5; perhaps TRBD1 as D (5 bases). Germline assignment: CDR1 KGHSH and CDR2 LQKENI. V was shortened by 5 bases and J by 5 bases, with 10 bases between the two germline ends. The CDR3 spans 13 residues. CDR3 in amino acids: CASSKTEYQPQHF. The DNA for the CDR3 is TGTGCCAGCTCAAAGACAGAGTATCAGCCCCAGCATTTT. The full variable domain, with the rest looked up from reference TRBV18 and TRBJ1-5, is NAGVMQNPRHLVRRRGQEARLRCSPMKGHSHVYWYRQLPEEGLKFMVYLQKENIIDESGMPKERFSAEFPKEGPSILRIQQVVRGDSAAYFCASSKTEYQPQHFGDGTRLSIL.